The 11 T cell receptor beta chains below come from one sample, sequenced in a study of blood T cell repertoires in COVID-19. The method was immunoSEQ multiplex PCR; TCRdb's version includes in-frame clones alone and lacks a portion of them. This sample carries hundreds of thousands of clones, around 89% of them seen once, and the ten largest clones take roughly 4.8%. Sequencing used peripheral blood. These receptors were obtained from a man between 35 and 55 years old with acute or convalescent COVID-19.

The rearrangement uses TRBV29-1 and TRBJ1-2, with TRBD1 identical over 9 bases. The V segment lost 7 bases and the J segment 0 bases; nucleotides outside the gene matches: 9. The germline V gene has CDR1 SQVTM and CDR2 ANQGSEA. The length of the CDR3 is 15 residues. CDR3 sequence reads: CSAPFRDRANYGYTF. For the CDR3, the DNA is TGCAGCGCCCCGTTCCGGGACAGGGCTAACTATGGCTACACCTTC. Full variable domain (remainder filled in from reference TRBV29-1 and TRBJ1-2): SAVISQKPSRDICQRGTSLTIQCQVDSQVTMMFWYRQQPGQSLTLIATANQGSEATYESGFVIDKFPISRPNLTFSTLTVSNMSPEDSSIYLCSAPFRDRANYGYTFGSGTRLTVV.

This chain connects TRBV7-8 to TRBJ2-1; 11 bases match TRBD2. J was trimmed by 2 bases and V by 6 bases; bases with no gene match: 3. The germline CDR1 and CDR2 sequences are SGHVS and FQNEAQ. There are 15 residues in the CDR3. The CDR3 protein is CASRGLAATYNEQFF. The CDR3 nucleotides are TGTGCCAGCAGGGGACTAGCGGCCACCTACAATGAGCAGTTCTTC. The whole variable domain, filled in from reference TRBV7-8 and TRBJ2-1, reads GAGVSQSPRYKVAKRGQDVALRCDPISGHVSLFWYQQALGQGPEFLTYFQNEAQLDKSGLPSDRFFAERPEGSVSTLKIQRTQQEDSAVYLCASRGLAATYNEQFFGPGTRLTVL.

On this clone itself: Other DNA sequences of this sample code for an identical CDR3. The chain links TRBV5-1 to TRBJ2-7; 10 nucleotides match TRBD2. The CDR3 length is 15 residues. V shed 2 bases, J shed 2 bases, and the junction held 4 bases outside the gene matches. CDR1 is SGHRS, CDR2 YFSETQ, per germline. The CDR3, as DNA: TGCGCCAGCAGCTTACCTAGCGGGGGTGCCTACGAGCAGTACTTC. Translating gives CASSLPSGGAYEQYF.

This clone was observed a few times. This rearrangement joins TRBV4-2 to TRBJ2-3; 9 bases map to TRBD2. V lost 0 bases, J lost 4 bases, and 5 bases stayed unmatched. Germline CDR1 LGHNA, CDR2 YNFKEQ. CDR3 length: 16 amino acids. CDR3: CASSQDEVAGADTQYF. The CDR3 DNA follows: TGTGCCAGCAGCCAAGACGAGGTAGCGGGGGCAGATACGCAGTATTTT.

This chain links TRBV4-2 with TRBJ1-1; D gene unclear. The V end was cut by 0 bases, the J end by 0 bases, with 5 bases between. Per the germline V gene, CDR1 is LGHNA and CDR2 is YNFKEQ. The CDR3 runs to 14 residues. CDR3 amino acids: CASSQDLLNTEAFF. The CDR3 bases are TGTGCCAGCAGCCAAGACCTTCTGAACACTGAAGCTTTCTTT.

With respect to this clone: The junction departs from the called germline gene at one end, perhaps through a read error. This sample also contains other DNA sequences that code for the same CDR3. This chain joins TRBV7-7 and TRBJ2-2; 8 bases map to TRBD1. CDR1 and CDR2 from the germline V gene are SSHAT and FNYEAQ (reference sequence). The CDR3 runs to 16 residues. The DNA of the CDR3 is TGTGCCAGCAGCCTCCTGACAGGGGCGAACACCGGGGAGTTGTTTTTT. Amino acid sequence: CASSLLTGANTGELFF.

The V and J genes are TRBV27 and TRBJ1-2, with TRBD1 as a possible D gene (6 bases). CDR3 length: 13 amino acids. Trimming removed 2 bases from V and 8 bases from J, with 12 bases in between. Looked up from germline, CDR1 is MNHEY and CDR2 is SMNVEV (reference sequence). DNA for the CDR3: TGTGCCAGCAGTTTAACAGGGCCTCGGGGCTACACCTTC. Translating it yields CASSLTGPRGYTF.

This rearrangement joins TRBV7-9 to TRBJ2-3; the D is unclear. CDR1 and CDR2 (germline): SEHNR, FQNEAQ (reference sequence). The CDR3 is made up of 13 amino acids. The V end was cut by 3 bases, the J end by 4 bases, with 8 bases between. This CDR3 reads CASSFISADTQYF. CDR3 sequence (DNA): TGTGCCAGCAGCTTTATTTCTGCAGATACGCAGTATTTT.

The CDR3 DNA is TGCGCCAGCAGCTTGGTGGCAGCGGAGGGTGAAAAACTGTTTTTT. As protein: CASSLVAAEGEKLFF. This chain links TRBV5-1 with TRBJ1-4; D call uncertain. The germline V gene encodes CDR1 SGHRS and CDR2 YFSETQ. The V end was cut by 0 bases, the J end by 7 bases, with 13 bases between. This CDR3 spans 15 amino acids.

The chain links TRBV7-8 to TRBJ2-2, with TRBD2 identical over 7 bases. The CDR3 length is 16 residues. V lost 5 bases to trimming and J lost 5 bases; unmatched junction nucleotides: 11. CDR1 and CDR2 (germline): SGHVS, FQNEAQ. The CDR3 region is CASSLGTTVGTGELFF. In DNA, the CDR3 is TGTGCCAGCAGCCTAGGGACTACCGTGGGAACCGGGGAGCTGTTTTTT.

Concerning this clone itself: Possible read error: a much larger clone is one base away. The chain combines TRBV5-1 with TRBJ2-2; the D gene is possibly TRBD1 (5 bases). This CDR3 is 14 amino acids long. Germline-derived CDR1 and CDR2 are SGHRS and YFSETQ. Trimming left V 4 bases short and J 1 base short, with 8 bases between. CDR3: CASSLTVNTGELFF. The CDR3, as DNA: TGCGCCAGCAGCCTGACAGTGAACACCGGGGAGCTGTTTTTT. Full variable domain (rest looked up from reference TRBV5-1 and TRBJ2-2): KAGVTQTPRYLIKTRGQQVTLSCSPISGHRSVSWYQQTPGQGLQFLFEYFSETQRNKGNFPGRFSGRQFSNSRSEMNVSTLELGDSALYLCASSLTVNTGELFFGEGSRLTVL.